This is a list of T cell receptor beta chains from one sample in a study of radiation and T cells in renal cell carcinoma. Here immunoSEQ multiplex PCR was the method, and the copy in TCRdb shows in-frame clones only, minus some. The table has 70,000 to 95,000 clones, 82% seen once. The sample was blood, taken from a patient whose treatment included radiotherapy and nephrectomy. These TCRs come from a man in his sixties with renal cell carcinoma. Both conserved end residues are part of each CDR3. Each record gives: V gene, J gene, CDR3 length, CDR3 protein.

>TRBV30|TRBJ2-2|13
CASRPGSTGELFF
>TRBV25-1|TRBJ2-7|15
CASSDLGLAGYEQYF
>TRBV5-4|TRBJ2-7|20
CASSGEGSGTSGRYNYEQYF
>TRBV7-8|TRBJ2-1|15
CASSLDGRSRNEQFF
>TRBV2|TRBJ1-1|17
CASSEALSSRLNTEAFF
>TRBV4-3|TRBJ2-7|15
CASSRSLSQGYEQYF
>TRBV7-9|TRBJ2-2|16
CASSLMGTANTGELFF
>TRBV7-8|TRBJ2-7|15
CASSLASGSHYEQYF
>TRBV28|TRBJ1-1|16
CASSFSPRGLGTEAFF
>TRBV19|TRBJ1-1|16
CASSIRPGTINTEAFF
>TRBV18|TRBJ2-5|13
CAGKDRAQETQYF
>TRBV7-9|TRBJ2-3|15
CASSFGLAGADTQYF
>TRBV4-3|TRBJ2-3|17
CASSQGTGSRSTDTQYF
>TRBV15|TRBJ2-1|15
CATSRGTLAGNEQFF
>TRBV6-6|TRBJ1-2|14
CASSIPGQFDGYTF
>TRBV5-4|TRBJ2-3|14
CASSQAGVPDTQYF
>TRBV19|TRBJ1-5|13
CASSQGRNQPQHF
>TRBV19|TRBJ1-5|17
CASSITGTEYSNQPQHF
>TRBV10-2|TRBJ2-2|15
CASSLTSGKAGELFF
>TRBV7-6|TRBJ2-7|12
CASSSQVGEQYF
>TRBV18|TRBJ2-3|17
CASSPGSGDSSTDTQYF
>TRBV7-2|TRBJ1-6|15
CASSLWGFGNSPLHF
>TRBV18|TRBJ2-7|12
CASSRAVGEQYF
>TRBV27|TRBJ1-2|15
CASSSPDRGLYGYTF
>TRBV27|TRBJ2-1|16
CASSSLGQVDDNEQFF
>TRBV30|TRBJ1-5|15
CAWSALPGANQPQHF
>TRBV15|TRBJ2-7|13
CATSRQSAYEQYF
>TRBV7-6|TRBJ2-2|15
CASSGSGGRPGELFF
>TRBV14|TRBJ2-1|15
CASSLRLASYNEQFF
>TRBV7-6|TRBJ2-2|19
CASSLPPSASGSFTGELFF
>TRBV10-3|TRBJ2-3|17
CASKRGGTSGQTDTQYF
>TRBV19|TRBJ1-2|16
CASSKNMDSFNYGYTF
>TRBV7-2|TRBJ2-2|17
CASSLAFLGAGGGELFF
>TRBV7-9|TRBJ1-1|12
CASSYTGTEAFF
>TRBV19|TRBJ2-3|16
CASQTSGRAGRDTQYF
>TRBV6-1|TRBJ1-4|16
CASSEATGQGNEKLFF
>TRBV28|NA|15
CASSLAGGLFYEQYF
>TRBV4-3|TRBJ2-3|17
CASSQDTAGSSTDTQYF
>TRBV25-1|TRBJ2-7|16
CASSSTGGRPTDEQYF
>TRBV10-1|TRBJ2-1|15
CASSERESAGDEQFF
>TRBV10-3|TRBJ2-7|17
CAISAESGKQPLYEQYF
>TRBV13|TRBJ2-2|14
CASRRWLATGELFF
>TRBV2|TRBJ1-2|14
CASLRDTINYGYTF
>TRBV14|TRBJ1-2|13
CASSQSLNYGYTF
>TRBV2|TRBJ1-1|17
CASGSLGTQGMNTEAFF
>TRBV4-1|TRBJ2-1|14
CASSQGPGMNEQFF
>TRBV30|TRBJ2-2|13
CAWRAGPPRELFF
>TRBV5-1|TRBJ2-7|13
CASSLEHLYEQYF
>TRBV28|TRBJ1-2|13
CASSLLVNYGYTF